The present TCR beta chain was sequenced within a study of blood T cell repertoires in COVID-19. Trimming took 3 bases from V and 1 from J, leaving 9 bases between them. The CDR3 sequence is 14 residues long. Germline V gene lookup returns CDR1 ENHRY and CDR2 SYGVKD. Only in-frame clones appear in the TCRdb table, and some are missing; sequencing was by immunoSEQ multiplex PCR. The sample contains roughly 170,000 clones, 70% to 90% of which appear only once. The genes are TRBV10-3 and TRBJ2-5; possibly TRBD2 for D (5 bases). Sequences were obtained from peripheral blood. The clonotype originates from a man aged 35 to 55 with active or convalescent COVID-19. CDR3 coding DNA: TGTGCCATCAGTGACCTGGGAGCCCAAGAGACCCAGTACTTC. It codes for CAISDLGAQETQYF.